This TCR beta chain was recovered during a study of blood T cell repertoires in COVID-19. Turning to the study itself: Sample material is recorded as cDNA or gDNA derived from T cells, B-cell-depleted T cells, or PBMCs.

The CDR3 length is 18 residues. V dropped 2 bases and J dropped 3; count of bases not matched to a gene: 13. Germline loops: CDR1 MNHEY, CDR2 SVGEGT. Per the authors' pipeline: Estimated nucleated cell counts came from reference gene primer amplification. The data were produced by immunoSEQ multiplex PCR, yet TCRdb's version contains in-frame clones alone and is incomplete. That table gives V, J and clone size, and the DNA gave D and trimming. The sample yields roughly 290,000 clones, 65% to 85% seen once. While infection was still active, Seattle patients were enrolled and then followed longitudinally. This clone was observed a handful of times.

The chain employs TRBV6-2 or TRBV6-3 and TRBJ2-5; 9 bases are shared with TRBD2. The TCR originated in a person aged 70 to 85 with COVID-19, enrolled during active disease. Source material: peripheral blood. CDR3 amino acids: CASSYPQSGGPPKETQYF. The CDR3 region has the DNA TGTGCCAGCAGTTACCCCCAAAGCGGGGGGCCTCCAAAAGAGACCCAGTACTTC.